This T cell receptor beta chain was identified in a study of T cells in women clearing cervical HPV infection. Study details: Case blood was drawn a median approximately 150 days after lesion detection. General observations from the study: Each sample's T-cell count was unknown, possibly confounding richness. Associations may precede or follow infection; HPV-specific or memory T cells were not isolated. Repertoire richness, not evenness, was significantly elevated in CIN3+ cases versus controls.

TCRdb's copy holds only in-frame clones and misses some; the assay was immunoSEQ multiplex PCR. This sample's clone table lists about 20,000 clones. The CDR3 has 14 amino acids. V was clipped by 1 base and J by 0 bases, with 6 bases between them. The germline CDR1 and CDR2 sequences are SGHVS and FNYEAQ. Note on this clone: What it recognizes is unknown. Read coverage stops 3 residues before the CDR3 terminus; the germline J gene supplies the remainder.

Sequences were obtained from blood buffy coat. The gene calls are TRBV7-6 and TRBJ2-5; D is unclear. This clonotype originated in a woman aged 18 to 75 with a cervical HPV16 infection that either progressed to CIN3+ or cleared (not recorded which). The CDR3 reads CASSLGPNQETQYF. The DNA read from the CDR3 is TGTGCCAGCAGCTTAGGGCCCAACCAAGAGACC.